This T cell receptor beta chain was obtained from a study of control samples from healthy donors and cancer patients. The J segment lost 0 bases and the V segment lost 3 bases, leaving 6 bases of the junction unmatched. The CDR3 is 16 amino acids. Germline assignment: CDR1 SGHRS and CDR2 YFSETQ. Clones were read by immunoSEQ multiplex PCR, and TCRdb kept only the in-frame ones, dropping some. The sample lists 150,000 to 200,000 clones, 85% to 90% occurring once. The chain joins TRBV5-1 to TRBJ2-3; the match to TRBD2 covers 8 bases. Input material: blood. The receptor was derived from a man aged 25 to 40 in good health. CDR3 protein: CASSSQERGSTDTQYF. The CDR3 nucleotides read TGCGCCAGCAGCTCCCAGGAGCGGGGGAGCACAGATACGCAGTATTTT.